The next 22 T cell receptor beta chains were all read from a single sample in a study of identical twins. TCRdb independently ran MiXCR on the 5' RACE reads; one entry per CDR3 protein. The repertoire holds about 200,000 distinct CDR3 sequences, roughly 15% seen once, with 35% to 45% in the top ten. This sample was also put to use in a study of T cells expressing NK-cell markers.

The sequenced sample consisted of CD8+ T cells sorted from blood. The receptors derive from a woman between 18 and 30 years old in good health.

This clonotype was observed once. The J gene is TRBJ2-7, the V gene TRBV7-2, with D perhaps matching TRBD2 (6 bases). The V gene's germline CDR1 is SGHTA and CDR2 FQGNSA. The CDR3 totals 13 residues. The V gene lost 4 bases and the J gene lost 4 bases, with 11 bases spanning the gap. The CDR3 DNA is TGTGCCAGCAGCTGGGACTTGAGATACGAGCAGTACTTC. Its translation is CASSWDLRYEQYF.

This rearrangement joins TRBV9 to TRBJ1-6; D is unclear. V lost 3 bases, J lost 7 bases, and 14 bases lay in between. Germline CDR1 SGDLS, CDR2 YYNGEE. The CDR3 extends over 15 amino acids. CDR3 in amino acids: CASSGSLGLNSPLHF. In nucleotides, the CDR3 is TGTGCCAGCAGCGGAAGTCTCGGGTTAAATTCACCCCTCCACTTT.

This clonotype was observed at least ten times. The V call is TRBV25-1, the J call TRBJ2-1; 9 bases map to TRBD1. This CDR3 has 12 residues. Germline trimming cut 7 bases from V and 6 bases from J; bases unmatched to any gene: 1. Germline CDR1 reads MGHDK; CDR2 reads SYGVNS. DNA for the CDR3: TGTGCCAGCACGACAGGGGGCAATGAGCAGTTCTTC. Its translation is CASTTGGNEQFF.

The chain combines TRBV6-5 with TRBJ1-1; 7 bases align to TRBD1. Losses at the gene ends were 3 bases for V and 10 bases for J; bases not matched to a gene: 8. The CDR3 is 13 amino acids. CDR1 is MNHEY and CDR2 is SVGAGI in the germline V gene. The CDR3 loop is CASSYYGQEGAFF. The CDR3 nucleotides are TGTGCCAGCAGTTATTACGGACAGGAGGGAGCTTTCTTT.

V and J are TRBV10-2 and TRBJ2-7; D is perhaps TRBD2 (6 bases). The CDR3 has 13 amino acids. The V end was cut by 5 bases, the J end by 6 bases, with 14 bases between. Germline V lookup: CDR1 WSHSY, CDR2 SAAADI. As DNA, the CDR3 is TGCGCCAGCAGTCCCGGGGGTCCCGCCGAGCAGTACTTC. Amino acids: CASSPGGPAEQYF.

This chain uses TRBV29-1 with TRBJ2-3; tentatively, D is TRBD1 (7 bases). The CDR3 extends over 14 amino acids. V was cut by 3 bases and J by 5 bases, with 15 bases left in between. Germline CDR1 SQVTM, CDR2 ANQGSEA. CDR3 loop: CSVDQGRTGDTQYF. In DNA form, the CDR3 reads TGCAGCGTTGACCAGGGGAGGACAGGAGATACGCAGTATTTT.

This clonotype has a handful of counts. The V call is TRBV12-3 or TRBV12-4, the J call TRBJ1-5, with D uncertain. CDR3 length: 14 amino acids. Trimming removed 5 bases at V and 0 bases at J, with 8 bases between. The CDR3: CASSLEGSNQPQHF. CDR3 sequence (DNA): TGTGCCAGCAGTCTCGAGGGTAGCAATCAGCCCCAGCATTTT.

This clonotype was seen a few times. The chain carries TRBV28 and TRBJ2-1, with 8 positions matching TRBD1. The CDR3 loop spans 15 amino acids. J was trimmed by 3 bases and V by 3 bases; bases with no gene match: 4. Germline lookup yields CDR1 MDHEN and CDR2 SYDVKM. The CDR3 region has the DNA TGTGCCAGCAGTTTGGTGACAGGGGTCTACAATGAGCAGTTCTTC. Residues: CASSLVTGVYNEQFF.

The chain links TRBV12-3 or TRBV12-4 to TRBJ2-1; TRBD2 matches 16 bases. The CDR3 is 16 amino acids. Trimming at V came to 7 bases and at J to 15 bases, leaving 15 bases not matched to a gene. CDR3 nucleotide sequence: TGTGCCAGCACCCTGGCGGGGACTAGCGGGAGGGCCTTTCCGTTCTTC. Protein sequence: CASTLAGTSGRAFPFF.

This chain joins TRBV9 and TRBJ2-7, with D uncertain. With 3 bases removed from V and 3 bases from J, the gap between germline ends came to 25 bases. This CDR3 has 18 residues. Germline CDR1 SGDLS, CDR2 YYNGEE. CDR3 sequence reads: CASSASTGPTPNFYEQYF. DNA of the CDR3: TGTGCCAGCAGCGCCTCGACCGGCCCTACCCCCAACTTCTACGAGCAGTACTTC.

The sample holds a few counts of this clonotype. The chain uses TRBV29-1 and TRBJ2-2, with 7 bases identical to TRBD1. Germline V CDR1 and CDR2: SQVTM, ANQGSEA. V trimming: 5 bases; J trimming: 6 bases; junction bases outside the gene matches: 9. The CDR3 runs to 14 residues. CDR3 nucleotides: TGCAGCGTTCGGTTTGCAGGGGGATCCGGGGAGCTGTTTTTT. It specifies CSVRFAGGSGELFF.

The chain is built from TRBV7-9 and TRBJ2-4, with D hard to call. V was clipped by 6 bases and J by 5 bases, with 8 bases between them. The CDR3 is 12 amino acids. CDR1 and CDR2 from the germline V gene are SEHNR and FQNEAQ (reference sequence). The CDR3 DNA is TGTGCCAGCAGAGAGTCTGAAAACATTCAGTACTTC. Amino acid sequence: CASRESENIQYF.

This clonotype was counted between two and nine times. V gene TRBV7-2 combines with J gene TRBJ2-2; D is unclear. Between the trimmed V and J ends, which lost 6 bases and 3 bases, there was a span of 14 bases. Per the germline V gene, CDR1 is SGHTA and CDR2 is FQGNSA. The CDR3 runs 15 residues. The CDR3 protein is CASRPPIGHTGELFF. The CDR3 DNA sequence: TGTGCCAGCAGGCCTCCAATAGGGCACACCGGGGAGCTGTTTTTT.

The V gene is TRBV27, the J gene TRBJ2-3, with TRBD2 as a possible D gene (6 bases). The CDR3 totals 16 residues. The V and J ends lost 1 base and 0 bases respectively, with 11 bases between them. The germline gives CDR1 MNHEY, CDR2 SMNVEV (reference sequence). The CDR3 DNA follows: TGTGCCAGCAGTTTATTAGCGGAGACTAGCACAGATACGCAGTATTTT. This sequence encodes CASSLLAETSTDTQYF.

This clonotype was counted only a few times. The chain employs TRBV20-1 and TRBJ2-7; D may match TRBD1 or TRBD2 (5 bases each). The CDR3 spans 16 residues. Germline assignment: CDR1 DFQATT and CDR2 SNEGSKA (reference sequence). The V end lost 1 base, the J end lost 2 bases, and 18 bases lay between the germline ends. The CDR3 loop is CSARGSGAAFAYEQYF. CDR3 DNA sequence: TGCAGTGCTAGAGGTTCCGGGGCGGCTTTTGCCTACGAGCAGTACTTC.

The chain carries TRBV6-5 and TRBJ1-1; D call uncertain. V dropped 0 bases and J dropped 1 base, with 9 bases sitting between them. Germline V gene lookup returns CDR1 MNHEY and CDR2 SVGAGI. CDR3 length: 15 amino acids. The CDR3 region has the DNA TGTGCCAGCAGTTACTCGCCCACGGAGAACACTGAAGCTTTCTTT. This sequence encodes CASSYSPTENTEAFF.

The V and J genes are TRBV29-1 and TRBJ2-6; no clear D gene. Germline-derived CDR1 and CDR2 are SQVTM and ANQGSEA. Trimming removed 1 base from V and 0 bases from J, with 13 bases in between. The CDR3 covers 17 residues. DNA of the CDR3: TGCAGCGTTGAAGGGCTGGCCCTTAGCTCTGGGGCCAACGTCCTGACTTTC. Translated: CSVEGLALSSGANVLTF.

This clonotype has more than one count but fewer than ten. The chain joins TRBV29-1 to TRBJ2-7; tentatively, D is TRBD2 (6 bases). The CDR3 length is 13 residues. From germline, CDR1 is SQVTM and CDR2 ANQGSEA. Deletions cut 4 bases from V and 0 bases from J, with 10 bases between. The CDR3 bases are TGCAGCGTTGTGGGCGGGAACTCCTACGAGCAGTACTTC. It encodes CSVVGGNSYEQYF.

This clonotype came up a few times. The chain links TRBV20-1 to TRBJ2-3, with 12 bases identical to TRBD2. The CDR3 is made up of 17 amino acids. After removal of 3 bases from V and 1 base from J, the junction contained 8 bases not matched to a gene. The germline V gene encodes CDR1 DFQATT and CDR2 SNEGSKA (reference sequence). CDR3 sequence reads: CSASASGRAWGTDTQYF. CDR3 nucleotides: TGCAGTGCTAGTGCTAGCGGGAGGGCCTGGGGCACAGATACGCAGTATTTT.

The CDR3 bases are TGCAGTGCGCAGACAGTAACTGAAGCTTTCTTT. Amino acids: CSAQTVTEAFF. This chain connects TRBV20-1 to TRBJ1-1, with D possibly TRBD1 on 5 matching bases. CDR3 size: 11 residues. The V and J ends lost 6 bases and 5 bases respectively, with 10 bases between them. Germline CDR1 DFQATT, CDR2 SNEGSKA (reference sequence).

The sample holds a few counts of this clonotype. The gene calls are TRBV21-1 and TRBJ2-7; TRBD2, the table's D call, lacks a check against the DNA. TRBV21-1 is a pseudogene. This CDR3 spans 13 amino acids. The CDR3 reads CASSKVIPTEQYF. CDR3 DNA sequence: TGTGCCAGCAGCAAAGTAATCCCGACCGAGCAGTACTTC.

This chain joins TRBV3-1 and TRBJ2-3, with D possibly matching TRBD1 (5 bases). Trimming left V 1 base short and J 3 bases short, with 5 bases between. The CDR3 contains 13 residues. Germline CDR1 is LGHDT and CDR2 is YNNKEL (reference sequence). This CDR3 reads CASSQGQTDTQYF. The CDR3 coding sequence is TGTGCCAGCAGCCAAGGACAGACAGATACGCAGTATTTT.